Listed below are T cell receptor beta chains from one sample, sequenced in a study of blood T cells in healthy people across ages. From the 5' RACE reads, TCRdb called clonotypes with MiXCR, one entry per CDR3 protein. The sample contains 790,000 or so distinct CDR3 sequences, around three fifths of which appear only once. Sample: blood. These receptors originate from a man in his forties or fifties in good health. Both conserved end residues are part of each CDR3. The D gene is left open where the match is weak. Clone size is stated in some rows and not others, as once, few, many or a class when expanded.

j_gene | v_gene | d_gene | abundance | CDR3aa | CDR3nt
TRBJ1-6 | TRBV30 | TRBD1 | NA | CAWIPMGQFGNSPLHF | TGTGCCTGGATACCCATGGGACAGTTCGGTAATTCACCCCTCCACTTT
TRBJ2-3 | TRBV5-1 | NA | NA | CASSLSQGGDTQYF | TGCGCCAGCAGCTTGAGCCAGGGAGGAGATACGCAGTATTTT
TRBJ2-3 | TRBV7-2 | TRBD1 | few | CASSSRQGSDTQYF | TGTGCCAGCAGCTCAAGACAGGGTTCAGATACGCAGTATTTT
TRBJ2-5 | TRBV7-3 | TRBD2 | NA | CASSLIAGGSETQYF | TGTGCCAGCAGCTTAATTGCGGGGGGCTCGGAGACCCAGTACTTC
TRBJ1-4 | TRBV6-1 | NA | NA | CASRKPDGNEKLFF | TGTGCCAGCAGAAAACCGGACGGAAATGAAAAACTGTTTTTT
TRBJ2-3 | TRBV6-5 | NA | NA | CASRIQGRDTQYF | TGTGCCAGCAGAATACAGGGTAGGGATACGCAGTATTTT
TRBJ2-7 | TRBV7-2 | NA | once | CASRFTGGTYEQYF | TGTGCCAGCAGATTTACTGGCGGAACCTACGAGCAGTACTTC
TRBJ2-5 | TRBV15 | NA | NA | CATSRDLGGETQYF | TGTGCCACCAGCAGAGATCTGGGGGGAGAGACCCAGTACTTC
TRBJ2-2 | TRBV20-1 | TRBD1 | few | CSARDAGTGDSGELFF | TGCAGTGCTAGAGATGCCGGGACAGGGGATTCCGGGGAGCTGTTTTTT
TRBJ2-3 | TRBV20-1 | NA | NA | CSARYYLTDTQYF | TGCAGTGCCAGATACTACCTCACAGATACGCAGTATTTT
TRBJ2-5 | TRBV5-1 | NA | NA | CASSLESSGLETQYF | TGCGCCAGCAGCTTGGAGTCTAGTGGATTGGAGACCCAGTACTTC
TRBJ2-5 | TRBV9 | NA | many | CASSVGDFKETQYF | TGTGCCAGCAGCGTAGGTGACTTCAAAGAGACCCAGTACTTC
TRBJ2-5 | TRBV6-5 | TRBD2 | few | CASSYRTRTSPKTQYF | TGTGCCAGCAGTTACCGCACGAGGACTAGCCCAAAGACCCAGTACTTC
TRBJ1-6 | TRBV7-9 | TRBD1 | NA | CASSIYRGLGNSPLHF | TGTGCCAGCAGCATTTACAGGGGGCTGGGGAATTCACCCCTCCACTTT
TRBJ2-5 | TRBV25-1 | NA | NA | CASSETFQETQYF | TGTGCCAGCAGTGAAACATTCCAGGAGACCCAGTACTTC
TRBJ2-1 | TRBV6-2/TRBV6-3 | NA | few | CASSPLGHEQFF | TGTGCCAGCAGCCCCCTAGGACATGAGCAGTTCTTC
TRBJ2-4 | TRBV7-2 | NA | few | CASSTAGPKNIQYF | TGTGCCAGCAGCACGGCGGGCCCTAAAAACATTCAGTACTTC